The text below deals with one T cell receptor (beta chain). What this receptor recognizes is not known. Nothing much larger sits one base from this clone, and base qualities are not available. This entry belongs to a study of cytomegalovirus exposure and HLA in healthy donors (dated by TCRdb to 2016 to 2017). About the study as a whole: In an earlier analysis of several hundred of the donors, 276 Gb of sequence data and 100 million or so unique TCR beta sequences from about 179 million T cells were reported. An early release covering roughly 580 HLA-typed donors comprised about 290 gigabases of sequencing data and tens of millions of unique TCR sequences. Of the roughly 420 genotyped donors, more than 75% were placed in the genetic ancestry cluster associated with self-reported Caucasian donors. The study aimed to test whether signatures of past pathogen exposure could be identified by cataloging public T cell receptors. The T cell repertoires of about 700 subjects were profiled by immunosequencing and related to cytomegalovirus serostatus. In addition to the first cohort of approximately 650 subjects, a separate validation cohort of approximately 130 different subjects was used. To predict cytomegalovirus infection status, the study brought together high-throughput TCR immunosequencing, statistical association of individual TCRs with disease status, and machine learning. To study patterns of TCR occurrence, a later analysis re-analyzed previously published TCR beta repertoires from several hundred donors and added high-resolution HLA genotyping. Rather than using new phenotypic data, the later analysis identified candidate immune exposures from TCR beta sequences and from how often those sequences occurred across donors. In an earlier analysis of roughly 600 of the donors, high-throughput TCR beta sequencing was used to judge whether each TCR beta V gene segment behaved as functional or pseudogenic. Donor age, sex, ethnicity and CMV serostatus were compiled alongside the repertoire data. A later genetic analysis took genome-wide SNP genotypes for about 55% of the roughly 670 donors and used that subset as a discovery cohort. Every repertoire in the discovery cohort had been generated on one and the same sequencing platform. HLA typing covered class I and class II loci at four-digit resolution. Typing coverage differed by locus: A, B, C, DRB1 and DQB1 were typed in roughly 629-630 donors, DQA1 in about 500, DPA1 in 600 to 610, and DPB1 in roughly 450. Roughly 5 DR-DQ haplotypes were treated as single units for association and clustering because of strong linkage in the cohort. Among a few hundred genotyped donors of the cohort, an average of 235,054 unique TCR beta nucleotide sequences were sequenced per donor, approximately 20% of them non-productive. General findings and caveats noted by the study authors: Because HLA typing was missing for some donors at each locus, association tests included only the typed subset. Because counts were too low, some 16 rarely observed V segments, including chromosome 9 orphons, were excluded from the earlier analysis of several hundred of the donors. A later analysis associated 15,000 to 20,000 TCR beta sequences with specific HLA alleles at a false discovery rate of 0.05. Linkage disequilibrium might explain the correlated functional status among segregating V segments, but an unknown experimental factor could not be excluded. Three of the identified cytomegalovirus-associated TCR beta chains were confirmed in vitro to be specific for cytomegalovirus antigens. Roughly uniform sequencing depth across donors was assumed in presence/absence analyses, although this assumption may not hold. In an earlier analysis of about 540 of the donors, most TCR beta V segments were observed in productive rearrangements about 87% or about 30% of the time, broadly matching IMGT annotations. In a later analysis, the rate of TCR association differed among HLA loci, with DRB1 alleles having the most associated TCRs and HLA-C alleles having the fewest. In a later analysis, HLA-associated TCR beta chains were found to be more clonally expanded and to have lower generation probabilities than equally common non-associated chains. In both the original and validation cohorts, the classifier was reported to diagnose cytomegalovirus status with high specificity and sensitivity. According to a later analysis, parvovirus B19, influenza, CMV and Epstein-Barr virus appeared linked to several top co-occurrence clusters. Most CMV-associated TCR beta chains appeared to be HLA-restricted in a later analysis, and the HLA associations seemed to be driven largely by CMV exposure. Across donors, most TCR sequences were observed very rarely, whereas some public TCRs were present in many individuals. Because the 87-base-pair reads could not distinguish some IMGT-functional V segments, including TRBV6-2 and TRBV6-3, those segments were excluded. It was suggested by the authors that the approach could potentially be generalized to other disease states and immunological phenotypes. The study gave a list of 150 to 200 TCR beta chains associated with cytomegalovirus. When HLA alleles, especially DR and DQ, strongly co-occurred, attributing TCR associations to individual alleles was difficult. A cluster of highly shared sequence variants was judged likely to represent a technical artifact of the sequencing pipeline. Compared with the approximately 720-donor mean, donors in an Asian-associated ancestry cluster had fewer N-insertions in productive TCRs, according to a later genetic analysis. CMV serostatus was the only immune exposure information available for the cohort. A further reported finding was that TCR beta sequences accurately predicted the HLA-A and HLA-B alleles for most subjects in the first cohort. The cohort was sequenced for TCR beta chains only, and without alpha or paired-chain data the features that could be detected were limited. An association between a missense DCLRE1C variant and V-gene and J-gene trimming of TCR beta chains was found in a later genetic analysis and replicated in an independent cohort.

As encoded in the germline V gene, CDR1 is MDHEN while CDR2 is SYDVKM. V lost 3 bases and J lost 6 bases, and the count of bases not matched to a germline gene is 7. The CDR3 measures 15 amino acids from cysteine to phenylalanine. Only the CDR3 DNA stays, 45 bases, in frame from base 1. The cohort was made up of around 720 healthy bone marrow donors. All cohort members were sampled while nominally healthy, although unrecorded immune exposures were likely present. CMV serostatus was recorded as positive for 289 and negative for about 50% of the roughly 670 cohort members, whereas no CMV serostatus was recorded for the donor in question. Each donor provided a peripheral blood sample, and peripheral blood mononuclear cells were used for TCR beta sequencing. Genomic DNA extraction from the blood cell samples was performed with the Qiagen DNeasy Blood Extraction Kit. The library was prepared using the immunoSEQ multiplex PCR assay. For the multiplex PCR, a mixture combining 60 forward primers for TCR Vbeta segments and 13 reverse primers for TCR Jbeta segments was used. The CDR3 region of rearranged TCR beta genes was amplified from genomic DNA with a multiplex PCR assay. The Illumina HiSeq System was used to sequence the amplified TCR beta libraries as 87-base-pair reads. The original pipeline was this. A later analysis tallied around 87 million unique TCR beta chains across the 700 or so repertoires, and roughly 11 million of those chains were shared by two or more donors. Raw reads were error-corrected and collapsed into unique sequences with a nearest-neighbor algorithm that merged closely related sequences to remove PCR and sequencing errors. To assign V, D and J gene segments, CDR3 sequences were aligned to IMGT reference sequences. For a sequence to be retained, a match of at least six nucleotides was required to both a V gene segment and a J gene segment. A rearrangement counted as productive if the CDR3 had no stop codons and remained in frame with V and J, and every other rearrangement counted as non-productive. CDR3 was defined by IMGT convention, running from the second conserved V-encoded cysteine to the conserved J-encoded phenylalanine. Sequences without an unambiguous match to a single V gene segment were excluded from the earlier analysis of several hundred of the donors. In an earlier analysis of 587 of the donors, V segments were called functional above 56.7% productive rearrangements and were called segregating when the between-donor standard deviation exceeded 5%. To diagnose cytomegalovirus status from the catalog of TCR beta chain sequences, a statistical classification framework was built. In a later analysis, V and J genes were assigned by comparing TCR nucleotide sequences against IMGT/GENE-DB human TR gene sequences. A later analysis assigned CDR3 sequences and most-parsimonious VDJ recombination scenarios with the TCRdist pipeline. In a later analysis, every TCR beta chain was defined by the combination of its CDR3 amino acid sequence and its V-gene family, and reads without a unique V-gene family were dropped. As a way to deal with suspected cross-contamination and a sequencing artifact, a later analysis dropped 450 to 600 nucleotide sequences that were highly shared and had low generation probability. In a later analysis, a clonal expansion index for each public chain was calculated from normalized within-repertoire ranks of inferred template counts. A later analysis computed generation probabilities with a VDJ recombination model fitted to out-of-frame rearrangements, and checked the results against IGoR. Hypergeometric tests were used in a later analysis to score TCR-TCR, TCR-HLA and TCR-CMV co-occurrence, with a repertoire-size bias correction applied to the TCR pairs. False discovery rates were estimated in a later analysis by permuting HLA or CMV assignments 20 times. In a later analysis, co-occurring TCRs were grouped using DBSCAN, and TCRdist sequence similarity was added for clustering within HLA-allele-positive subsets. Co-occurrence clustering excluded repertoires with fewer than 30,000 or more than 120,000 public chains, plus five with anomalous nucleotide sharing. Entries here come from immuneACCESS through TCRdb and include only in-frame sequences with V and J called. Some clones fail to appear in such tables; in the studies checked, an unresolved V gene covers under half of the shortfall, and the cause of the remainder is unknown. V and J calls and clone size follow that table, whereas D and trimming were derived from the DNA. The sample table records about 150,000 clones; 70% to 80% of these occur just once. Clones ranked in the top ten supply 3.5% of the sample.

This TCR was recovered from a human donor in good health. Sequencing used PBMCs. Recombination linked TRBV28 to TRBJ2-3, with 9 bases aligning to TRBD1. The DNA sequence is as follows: TGTGCCAGCAGTTTGGGGGGACAGGGCAGGGATACGCAGTATTTT. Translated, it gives CASSLGGQGRDTQYF.